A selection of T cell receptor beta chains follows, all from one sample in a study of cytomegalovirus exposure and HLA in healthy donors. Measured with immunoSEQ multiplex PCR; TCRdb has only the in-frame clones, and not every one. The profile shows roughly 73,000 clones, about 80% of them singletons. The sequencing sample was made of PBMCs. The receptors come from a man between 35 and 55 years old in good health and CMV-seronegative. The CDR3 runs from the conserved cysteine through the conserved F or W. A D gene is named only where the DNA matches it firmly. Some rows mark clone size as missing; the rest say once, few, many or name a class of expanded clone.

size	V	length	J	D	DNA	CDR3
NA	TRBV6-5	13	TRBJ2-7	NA	TGTGCCGCCAGGCGTGAGCACTCCTACGAGCAGTACTTC	CAARREHSYEQYF
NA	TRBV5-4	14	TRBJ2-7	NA	TGTGCCAGCAGCTTCGACAGGAGCTCCTACGAGCAGTACTTC	CASSFDRSSYEQYF
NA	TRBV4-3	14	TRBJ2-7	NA	TGCGCCAGCTCCCGAGACAGGTGTCCCTACGAGCAGTACTTC	CASSRDRCPYEQYF
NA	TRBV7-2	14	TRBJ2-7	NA	TGTGCCAGCAGTTTTAGCTGGAGCTCCTACGAGCAGTACTTC	CASSFSWSSYEQYF
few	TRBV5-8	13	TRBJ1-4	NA	TGTGCCAGCAGCTTAACAGGGCCTGAAAAACTGTTTTTT	CASSLTGPEKLFF
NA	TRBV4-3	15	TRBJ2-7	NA	TGCGCCAGCAGCCAAGTGGCGGACAGCTCCTACGAGCAGTACTTC	CASSQVADSSYEQYF
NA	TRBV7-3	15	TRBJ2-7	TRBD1	TGTGCCAGCAGCCTAGGACAGGGGGGTAACTACGAGCAGTACTTC	CASSLGQGGNYEQYF
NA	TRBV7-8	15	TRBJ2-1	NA	TGTGCCAGCAGCTTATACCGGGTTGGTAACAATGAGCAGTTCTTC	CASSLYRVGNNEQFF
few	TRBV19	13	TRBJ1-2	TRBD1	TGTGCCAGTAGTACGCGGACAGGGGAAGGCTACACCTTC	CASSTRTGEGYTF
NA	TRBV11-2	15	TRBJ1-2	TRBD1	TGTGCCAGCAGCCCCGACAGGGGTCGTAACTATGGCTACACCTTC	CASSPDRGRNYGYTF
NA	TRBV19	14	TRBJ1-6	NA	TGTGCCAGTAGTGGAACAGGGTTTCTTTCACCCCTCCACTTT	CASSGTGFLSPLHF
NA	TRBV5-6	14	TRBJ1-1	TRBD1	TGTGCCAGCAGCTGGACAGGGTCCAACACTGAAGCTTTCTTT	CASSWTGSNTEAFF
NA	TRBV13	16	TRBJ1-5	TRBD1	TGTGCCAGCAGTCTTTCCATTGGGACAGGGAATCAGCCCCAGCATTTT	CASSLSIGTGNQPQHF
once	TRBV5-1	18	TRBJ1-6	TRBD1	TGCGCCAGCAGCAACTCCGGGACAGGGGGCAATAACAATTCACCCCTCCACTTT	CASSNSGTGGNNNSPLHF
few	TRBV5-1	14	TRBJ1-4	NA	TGCGCCAGCAGATATGCCGGGGTTAATGAAAAACTGTTTTTT	CASRYAGVNEKLFF
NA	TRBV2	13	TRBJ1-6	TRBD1	TGTGCCAGCCTAGGACAGGGAATTTCACCCCTCCACTTT	CASLGQGISPLHF
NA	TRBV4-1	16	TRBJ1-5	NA	TGCGCCAGCAGCCAAGATCCGGACAAGGGCGATCAGCCCCAGCATTTT	CASSQDPDKGDQPQHF
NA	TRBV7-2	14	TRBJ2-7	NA	TGTGCCAGCAGTCTAGACAGAAACTCCTACGAGCAGTACTTC	CASSLDRNSYEQYF
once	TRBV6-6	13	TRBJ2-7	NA	TGTGCCAGCAGTCGAATACAGGGATACGAGCAGTACTTC	CASSRIQGYEQYF
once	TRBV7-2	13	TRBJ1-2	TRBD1	TGTGCCAGCACCTTGGACAGGGACTATGGCTACACCTTC	CASTLDRDYGYTF
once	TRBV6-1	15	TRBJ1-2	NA	TGTGCCAGCAGTGAAATCATAGGCGGAACCTATGGCTACACCTTC	CASSEIIGGTYGYTF
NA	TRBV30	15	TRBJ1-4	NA	TGTGCCTGGAGTGTTTTTCTGGCGGGGAATGAAAAACTGTTTTTT	CAWSVFLAGNEKLFF
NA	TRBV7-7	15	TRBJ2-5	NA	TGTGCCAGCAGCCCGACGACAGGAGGCCAAGAGACCCAGTACTTC	CASSPTTGGQETQYF
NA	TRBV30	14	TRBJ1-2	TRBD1	TGTGCCTGGGCGCCGGGACAGGGGTTTGGGGGCTACACCTTC	CAWAPGQGFGGYTF
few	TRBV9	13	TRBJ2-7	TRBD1	TGTGCCAGCAGCGTTCAGGGGGCTGGTGAGCAGTACTTC	CASSVQGAGEQYF
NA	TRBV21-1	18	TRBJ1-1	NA	TGTGCCAGCAGCCCCCCAGATGGACAGGGTCTCATGAACACTGAAGCTTTCTTT	CASSPPDGQGLMNTEAFF
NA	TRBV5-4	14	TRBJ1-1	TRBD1	TGTGCCAGCAGGGCGGACAGGGGCAGAACTGAAGCTTTCTTT	CASRADRGRTEAFF
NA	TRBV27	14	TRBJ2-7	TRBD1	TGTGCCAGCACCTCCCGGACAGGGTCCCACGAGCAGTACTTC	CASTSRTGSHEQYF
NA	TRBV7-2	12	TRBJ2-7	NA	TGTGCCAGCAGCTTACAGGGAACCGAGCAGTACTTC	CASSLQGTEQYF
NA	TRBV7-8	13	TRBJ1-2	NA	TGTGCCAGCAGCTTCGGGCAGGGAGGCGGCTACACCTTC	CASSFGQGGGYTF
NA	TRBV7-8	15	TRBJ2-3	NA	TGTGCCAGCAGCTTAGAATTTTCGGGGACAGATACGCAGTATTTT	CASSLEFSGTDTQYF
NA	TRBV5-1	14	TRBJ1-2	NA	TGCGCCAGCAGCTTGGAACCGGGTAACTATGGCTACACCTTC	CASSLEPGNYGYTF
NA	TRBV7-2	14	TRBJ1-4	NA	TGTGCCAGCAGCTCAATTGGGGGAGGTGAAAAACTGTTTTTT	CASSSIGGGEKLFF
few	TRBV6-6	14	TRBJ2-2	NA	TGTGCCAGCAGTTACGGACAGCGCACCGGGGAGCTGTTTTTT	CASSYGQRTGELFF
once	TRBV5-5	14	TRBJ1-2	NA	TGTGCCAGCAGCAGTATCCGGGACTCCAATGGCTACACCTTC	CASSSIRDSNGYTF
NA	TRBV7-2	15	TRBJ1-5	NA	TGTGCCAGCAGCTGGGGCCCTTTAGGCAATCAGCCCCAGCATTTT	CASSWGPLGNQPQHF
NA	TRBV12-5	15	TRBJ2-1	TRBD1	TGTGCTAGTGGTTCACAGGGGGGATCCTACAATGAGCAGTTCTTC	CASGSQGGSYNEQFF
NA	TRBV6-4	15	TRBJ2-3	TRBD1	TGTGCCAGCAGTCAAGGACAGGGGGCTACAGATACGCAGTATTTT	CASSQGQGATDTQYF
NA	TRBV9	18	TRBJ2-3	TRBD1	TGTGCCAGCAGCGTAGATCCAAGACTCACAGGGGGCACAGATACGCAGTATTTT	CASSVDPRLTGGTDTQYF
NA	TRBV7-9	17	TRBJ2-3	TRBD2	TGTGCCAGCAGCTTGACGAGACTAGCGGGTTTCACAGATACGCAGTATTTT	CASSLTRLAGFTDTQYF
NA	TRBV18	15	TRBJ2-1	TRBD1	TGTGCCAGCTCGTGGACAGGGGTGTCCTACAATGAGCAGTTCTTC	CASSWTGVSYNEQFF
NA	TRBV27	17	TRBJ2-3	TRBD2	TGTGCCAGCAGTTTAATGATGGCGGGGACTACCACAGATACGCAGTATTTT	CASSLMMAGTTTDTQYF
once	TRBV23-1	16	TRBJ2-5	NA	TGCGCCAGCAGTCAACCCCCGGACAGGGAGGGAGAGACCCAGTACTTC	CASSQPPDREGETQYF
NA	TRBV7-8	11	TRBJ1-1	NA	TGTGCCAGCAGCGGGGGGGGTACGGCTTTCTTT	CASSGGGTAFF
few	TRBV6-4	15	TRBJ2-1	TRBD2	TGTGCCAGCAGTGGTTCCGGGGGGGCTAAAAATGAGCAGTTCTTC	CASSGSGGAKNEQFF
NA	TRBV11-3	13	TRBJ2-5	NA	TGTGCCAGCAGCTTAATGGCAGAAGAGACCCAGTACTTC	CASSLMAEETQYF
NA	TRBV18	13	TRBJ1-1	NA	TGTGCCAGCTCCCTAGAGGTGGGCACTGAAGCTTTCTTT	CASSLEVGTEAFF
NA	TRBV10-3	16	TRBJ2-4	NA	TGTGCCATCAGTGGGAAGGAGGAGAATCCCAAAAACATTCAGTACTTC	CAISGKEENPKNIQYF
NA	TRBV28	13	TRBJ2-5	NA	TGTGCCAGCAGTTTATTAGGGGGAGAGACCCAGTACTTC	CASSLLGGETQYF
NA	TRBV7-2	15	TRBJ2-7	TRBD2	TGTGCCAGCAGCTTAATACTAGCGGGATCCTACGAGCAGTACTTC	CASSLILAGSYEQYF
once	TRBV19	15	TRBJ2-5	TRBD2	TGTGCCAGTAGTATCCAGCGGGGGTACCAAGAGACCCAGTACTTC	CASSIQRGYQETQYF
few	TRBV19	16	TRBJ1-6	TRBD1	TGTGCCAGTAGTATAGATCCGGCAGGGGGACGTTCACCCCTCCACTTT	CASSIDPAGGRSPLHF
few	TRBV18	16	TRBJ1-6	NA	TGTGCCAGCTCACCACGATTCGGCGCAGGGGATTCACCCCTCCACTTT	CASSPRFGAGDSPLHF
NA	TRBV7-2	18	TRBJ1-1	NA	TGTGCCAGCAGCAGTCCCAATTGGAGGGGCATGATGAACACTGAAGCTTTCTTT	CASSSPNWRGMMNTEAFF
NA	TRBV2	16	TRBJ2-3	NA	TGTGCCAGCAGTGCTCGACAGGTCACAAAATGGGATACGCAGTATTTT	CASSARQVTKWDTQYF